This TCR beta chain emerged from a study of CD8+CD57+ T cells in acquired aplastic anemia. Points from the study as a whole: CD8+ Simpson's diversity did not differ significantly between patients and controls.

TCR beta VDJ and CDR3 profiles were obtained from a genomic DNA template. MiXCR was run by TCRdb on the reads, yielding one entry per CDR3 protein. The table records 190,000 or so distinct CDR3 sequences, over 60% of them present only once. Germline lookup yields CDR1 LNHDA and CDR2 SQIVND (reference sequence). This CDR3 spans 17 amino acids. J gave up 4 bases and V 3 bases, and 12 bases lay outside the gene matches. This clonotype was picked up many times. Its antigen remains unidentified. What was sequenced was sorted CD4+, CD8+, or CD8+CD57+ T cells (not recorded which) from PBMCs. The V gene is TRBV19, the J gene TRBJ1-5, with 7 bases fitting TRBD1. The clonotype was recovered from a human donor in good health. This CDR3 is CASSMLVQGKWNQPQHF. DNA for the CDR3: TGTGCCAGTAGTATGTTGGTACAGGGGAAGTGGAATCAGCCCCAGCATTTT. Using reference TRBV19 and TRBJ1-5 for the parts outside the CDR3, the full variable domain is DGGITQSPKYLFRKEGQNVTLSCEQNLNHDAMYWYRQDPGQGLRLIYYSQIVNDFQKGDIAEGYSVSREKKESFPLTVTSAQKNPTAFYLCASSMLVQGKWNQPQHFGDGTRLSIL.